Included here is one T cell receptor (beta chain) sequence, with context. This record comes from a study of tumor-infiltrating lymphocytes in localized non-small cell lung cancer. This table comes from immunoSEQ multiplex PCR, and its TCRdb copy is limited to in-frame clones, with some not included. The sample shows about 6,600 clones, around 70% of them seen only once. The CDR3 length is 13 residues. V lost 5 bases to trimming and J lost 7 bases; unmatched junction nucleotides: 3. Germline values: CDR1 SEHNR, CDR2 FQNEAQ (reference sequence). The chain couples TRBV7-9 to TRBJ1-5; 9 bases match TRBD1. The specimen sequenced was lung tumor tissue. This TCR was sampled from a human donor with non-small cell lung cancer. The CDR3 region has the DNA TGTGCCAGCAGCCCGACAGGGGGACAGCCCCAGCATTTT. Encoded protein: CASSPTGGQPQHF.